This entry features one T cell receptor (beta chain) sequence. These data are taken from a study of blood T cell repertoires in COVID-19. In the study overall: Italy, Spain and the United States were the sources of the convalescent and acute COVID-19 samples. The analysed material was cDNA or gDNA that came from T cells, B-cell-depleted T cells, or PBMCs.

Original methodology: The authors estimated nucleated cell counts from reference gene primer amplification. TCRdb's table, derived via immunoSEQ multiplex PCR, lists solely in-frame clones and lacks some. V and J calls and clone size are given by that table; D and trimming were obtained from the DNA. The repertoire holds about 240,000 clones, 70% to 90% seen once, with roughly 6.4% in the top ten. The germline V gene has CDR1 SGHKS and CDR2 YYEKEE (reference sequence). Trimming stripped 0 bases from V and 8 bases from J, with 11 bases between. The CDR3 consists of 14 residues. This TCR came from a woman aged 55-75 years with active or convalescent COVID-19. The chain combines TRBV5-5 with TRBJ1-4; possible D gene TRBD1, 5 bases. Material for sequencing was peripheral blood. CDR3: CASSLVAGEEKLFF. CDR3 in DNA: TGTGCCAGCAGCTTGGTTGCGGGGGAGGAAAAACTGTTTTTT.